Sequencing of this T cell receptor (beta chain) was carried out in a study of control samples from healthy donors and cancer patients. Sequencing was performed with immunoSEQ multiplex PCR; in TCRdb, only in-frame clones are kept and a portion is missing. Among just over 150,000 clones, about 94% were seen once, and the ten largest hold 8.5%. The receptor was derived from a woman aged 40 to 55 in good health. The sequenced sample was blood.

The CDR3 DNA is TGTGCCAGCAGCTTGGGGACCGAATACTACGAGCAGTACTTC. This encodes CASSLGTEYYEQYF. The rearrangement uses TRBV5-5 and TRBJ2-7; D is ambiguous. The CDR3 loop spans 14 amino acids. CDR1 and CDR2 (germline): SGHKS, YYEKEE (reference sequence). The V and J ends lost 0 bases and 3 bases respectively, with 10 bases between them.